This passage covers 14 T cell receptor beta chains from one sample sequenced in a study of Ad26.COV2.S vaccination and SARS-CoV-2 variants. This table comes from immunoSEQ multiplex PCR, and its TCRdb copy is limited to in-frame clones, with some not included. The sample has about 680,000 clones, approximately 88% seen once. Treatment meaning: 19 received Ad26.COV2.S at low or high dose, single or two shots; about five received placebo; per-sample allocation not given. Following the first vaccine or placebo injection, samples were taken on day 63. Here the sequenced sample was peripheral blood, taken in a trial of Ad26.COV2.S vaccine versus placebo. Every receptor here comes from a person between 18 and 60 years old who received the Ad26.COV2.S COVID-19 vaccine or a placebo.

The chain combines TRBV14 with TRBJ2-7; a weak D match, TRBD1 (6 bases). From germline, CDR1 is SGHDN and CDR2 FVKESK. The length of the CDR3 is 15 residues. V lost 2 bases, J lost 2 bases, and 13 bases lay in between. The CDR3 loop is CASSQRGQPPYEQYF. In DNA, the CDR3 is TGTGCCAGCAGCCAACGAGGACAGCCTCCCTACGAGCAGTACTTC.

The chain uses TRBV2 and TRBJ2-7; D remains unclear. Germline CDR1 is SNHLY and CDR2 is FYNNEI. The V end lost 6 bases, the J end lost 3 bases, and 9 bases lay between the germline ends. The CDR3 is made up of 12 amino acids. The CDR3 region is CASREQSYEQYF. DNA for the CDR3: TGTGCCAGCAGGGAGCAGAGCTACGAGCAGTACTTC.

The genes are TRBV10-3 and TRBJ2-6, with 9 bases fitting TRBD1. The CDR3 covers 17 residues. Looked up from germline, CDR1 is ENHRY and CDR2 is SYGVKD. V was clipped by 10 bases and J by 3 bases; unmatched bases: 13. The CDR3 is CATSSGTGSGGANVLTF. For the CDR3, the DNA is TGTGCCACCTCCTCCGGGACAGGGTCTGGTGGGGCCAACGTCCTGACTTTC.

The CDR3 DNA reads as TGTGCCAGCAGCTTCGACAGGGGGATTGAGCAGTACTTC. Its translation is CASSFDRGIEQYF. The chain links TRBV7-2 to TRBJ2-7; 9 nucleotides match TRBD1. This CDR3 has 13 residues. The germline V gene encodes CDR1 SGHTA and CDR2 FQGNSA. Germline trimming cut 3 bases from V and 7 bases from J; bases unmatched to any gene: 4. The whole variable domain, filled in from reference TRBV7-2 and TRBJ2-7, reads GAGVSQSPSNKVTEKGKDVELRCDPISGHTALYWYRQSLGQGLEFLIYFQGNSAPDKSGLPSDRFSAERTGGSVSTLTIQRTQQEDSAVYLCASSFDRGIEQYFGPGTRLTVT.

This sequence joins TRBV7-9 and TRBJ1-1; possible D gene TRBD1, 6 bases. Trimming left V 5 bases short and J 7 bases short, with 14 bases between. The CDR3 covers 13 residues. CDR1 and CDR2 from the germline V gene are SEHNR and FQNEAQ (reference sequence). The DNA of the CDR3 is TGTGCCAGCAGCGTCACAGGGTTTGGTGAAGCTTTCTTT. Protein product: CASSVTGFGEAFF.

The V call is TRBV4-3, the J call TRBJ1-4, with TRBD1 as a possible D gene (6 bases). The V end lost 4 bases, the J end lost 6 bases, and 15 bases lay between the germline ends. This CDR3 comprises 15 residues. CDR1 is LGHNA and CDR2 is YSLEER in the germline V gene. This CDR3 reads CASSPHPGEDEKLFF. The CDR3 DNA reads as TGCGCCAGCAGCCCGCACCCAGGGGAGGATGAAAAACTGTTTTTT.

V usage is TRBV12-3 or TRBV12-4 and J usage is TRBJ1-1; a weak D match, TRBD1 (6 bases). The length of the CDR3 is 13 residues. V was cut by 6 bases and J by 0 bases, with 8 bases left in between. The chain's CDR3 is CASSWDMNTEAFF. The CDR3 DNA reads TGTGCCAGCAGCTGGGACATGAACACTGAAGCTTTCTTT.

This chain connects TRBV7-3 to TRBJ2-3; 9 bases are shared with TRBD1. The CDR3 has 15 amino acids. V trimming: 2 bases; J trimming: 4 bases; junction bases outside the gene matches: 4. CDR1 and CDR2 from the germline V gene are SGHTA and FQGTGA. The CDR3 bases are TGTGCCAGCAGCTTACCGGACAGGGGCTCAGATACGCAGTATTTT. Translation: CASSLPDRGSDTQYF.

This clone has a handful of counts. The gene calls are TRBV6-2 or TRBV6-3 and TRBJ2-3; TRBD2 matches 11 bases. The CDR3 is made up of 16 amino acids. Germline CDR1 MNHEY, CDR2 SVGEGT. Germline trimming cut 2 bases from V and 5 bases from J; bases unmatched to any gene: 6. The CDR3 here is CASSYHSGGAKDTQYF. In DNA form, the CDR3 reads TGTGCCAGCAGTTACCATAGCGGGGGGGCCAAAGATACGCAGTATTTT.

Worth noting for this clone: Other DNA sequences within the sample encode an identical CDR3. This chain links TRBV11-2 with TRBJ2-7, with D uncertain. Trimming stripped 1 base from V and 0 bases from J, with 7 bases between. The CDR3 runs to 14 residues. Germline CDR1 reads SGHAT; CDR2 reads FQNNGV. CDR3 sequence reads: CASSLGGSSYEQYF. The CDR3 DNA sequence: TGTGCCAGCAGCTTAGGGGGTAGCTCCTACGAGCAGTACTTC.

This clone was picked up a small number of times. This sequence joins TRBV27 and TRBJ2-2; D remains ambiguous. The CDR3 contains 15 residues. V was cut by 3 bases and J by 6 bases, with 14 bases left in between. Germline V gives CDR1 MNHEY, CDR2 SMNVEV (reference sequence). CDR3 amino acids: CASSFRLSRAGELFF. The CDR3 nucleotides are TGTGCCAGCAGTTTTCGGCTTTCAAGGGCCGGGGAGCTGTTTTTT.

This chain links TRBV3-1 (or the pseudogene TRBV3-2) with TRBJ2-7, with D possibly matching TRBD1 (5 bases). The CDR3 is made up of 15 amino acids. The V gene lost 2 bases and the J gene lost 0 bases, with 11 bases spanning the gap. The germline V gene has CDR1 LGHDT and CDR2 YNNKEL (reference sequence). The CDR3, as DNA: TGTGCCAGCAGCCAACCAGGACACCACTCCTACGAGCAGTACTTC. Protein sequence: CASSQPGHHSYEQYF.

The rearrangement joins TRBV30 to TRBJ1-2, with a weak D call TRBD1 (5 bases). Germline lookup yields CDR1 GTSNPN and CDR2 SVGIG (reference sequence). V gave up 5 bases and J gave up 4 bases, with 14 bases separating them. CDR3 size: 13 residues. The CDR3 coding sequence is TGTGCCTGGGCCGGCCCGGGACTCTATGGCTACACCTTC. Protein sequence: CAWAGPGLYGYTF. The full variable domain, its missing parts supplied by reference TRBV30 and TRBJ1-2, is SQTIHQWPATLVQPVGSPLSLECTVEGTSNPNLYWYRQAAGRGLQLLFYSVGIGQISSEVPQNLSASRPQDRQFILSSKKLLLSDSGFYLCAWAGPGLYGYTFGSGTRLTVV.

In its sample, this clone was seen once. The rearrangement links TRBV3-1 (or the pseudogene TRBV3-2) to TRBJ1-6, with TRBD1 identical over 10 bases. CDR3 length equals 15 residues. Germline CDR1 and CDR2: LGHDT and YNNKEL (reference sequence). V lost 1 base, J lost 10 bases, and 4 bases stayed unmatched. The CDR3, as DNA: TGTGCCAGCAGCCAAGGAGACAGGGGGCTGTCACCCCTCCACTTT. It encodes CASSQGDRGLSPLHF.